The T cell receptor beta chain described here comes from a study of Ad26.COV2.S vaccination and SARS-CoV-2 variants. Noted treatment: 15 to 20 received Ad26.COV2.S at low or high dose, single or two shots; roughly 5 received placebo; per-sample allocation not given. Samples analyzed were those drawn on day 63 after the first vaccine or placebo injection. Some clones are missing from TCRdb's copy, which holds only in-frame ones; the method was immunoSEQ multiplex PCR. The table includes hundreds of thousands of clones, roughly 90% detected once. This CDR3 has 17 amino acids. The chain employs TRBV21-1 and TRBJ2-7; the D segment call TRBD2 is taken from the table without a DNA check. TRBV21-1 represents a pseudogene. The sequence was obtained from a person between 18 and 65 years old who received the Ad26.COV2.S COVID-19 vaccine or a placebo. The specimen comprised peripheral blood, sampled in a trial of Ad26.COV2.S vaccine versus placebo. As DNA, the CDR3 is TGTGCCAGCAGCAAAACCCCTCTAGCGCCGTTCTCCTACGAGCAGTACTTC. Protein sequence: CASSKTPLAPFSYEQYF.